This T cell receptor (beta chain) derives from a study of shared clonotypes between healthy human individuals. Trimming took 3 bases from V and 7 from J; bases not matched to a gene: 11. CDR3 length: 16 residues. Germline V gene data show CDR1 as SGHDT and CDR2 as YYEEEE. Using immunoSEQ multiplex PCR, the repertoire was profiled, and TCRdb retains in-frame clones only, with some absent. The sample includes about 1.5 million clones, 95% to 99% of them seen just once. Everyone who donated was a Caucasian adult who lived in Nashville, Tennessee. The sequencing sample was made of naive CD4+ T cells sorted from blood. As to subset: CD45RA+ positively selected. The chain combines TRBV5-6 with TRBJ2-1; 9 bases fit TRBD1. The TCR originated in a man under 40 in good health. DNA for the CDR3: TGTGCCAGCAGCTCCCTTGGACAGGGGACTTTGAATGAGCAGTTCTTC. This gives the protein CASSSLGQGTLNEQFF.